The present T cell receptor (beta chain) was sequenced within a study of blood T cell repertoires in COVID-19. V dropped 8 bases and J dropped 2; count of bases not matched to a gene: 2. CDR1 and CDR2 from the germline V gene are SQVTM and ANQGSEA. The CDR3 has 12 amino acids. Profiling relied on immunoSEQ multiplex PCR, and the TCRdb table lists in-frame clones only, not all of them. The sample contains about 340,000 clones, over 80% of which appear only once. This sequence was found in a woman between 50 and 59 years old with COVID-19, enrolled during active disease. The rearrangement joins TRBV29-1 to TRBJ2-5, with 10 nucleotides matching TRBD2. The specimen was peripheral blood. This chain's CDR3 is CSTLAGQETQYF. Here the CDR3 DNA reads TGCAGCACACTAGCGGGGCAAGAGACCCAGTACTTC. Supplemented by reference TRBV29-1 and TRBJ2-5, the full variable domain reads SAVISQKPSRDICQRGTSLTIQCQVDSQVTMMFWYRQQPGQSLTLIATANQGSEATYESGFVIDKFPISRPNLTFSTLTVSNMSPEDSSIYLCSTLAGQETQYFGPGTRLLVL.